A single sample gave rise to the 5 T cell receptor beta chains below, sequenced in a study of shared clonotypes between healthy human individuals. Data came from immunoSEQ multiplex PCR; TCRdb stores just in-frame clones and leaves some out. The data show about 650,000 clones, 95% to 96% seen once. Naivety among CD8 cells was defined by CD45RO negativity and positive CCR7 selection, thereby excluding terminally differentiated effector memory CD45RA+ cells. Source material: naive CD8+ T cells sorted from blood. The receptors shown here come from a woman younger than 45 in good health.

The CDR3 here is CASSSPLQGNTEAFF. The CDR3 coding sequence is TGTGCCAGCAGTTCACCCCTACAGGGGAACACTGAAGCTTTCTTT. The chain couples TRBV28 to TRBJ1-1; maybe TRBD1 (6 bases). The length of the CDR3 is 15 residues. Trimming stripped 4 bases from V and 1 base from J, with 13 bases between. Germline CDR1 is MDHEN and CDR2 is SYDVKM.

J is TRBJ2-5 and V is TRBV28; no clear D gene. The V end lost 5 bases, the J end lost 0 bases, and 7 bases lay between the germline ends. Germline assignment: CDR1 MDHEN and CDR2 SYDVKM. CDR3 size: 13 residues. For the CDR3, the DNA is TGTGCCAGCAGTCGGTCCAACCAAGAGACCCAGTACTTC. Protein sequence: CASSRSNQETQYF.

The chain employs TRBV6-1 and TRBJ2-1, with 7 bases fitting TRBD1. V was clipped by 0 bases and J by 4 bases; unmatched bases: 3. This CDR3 contains 15 residues. CDR1 is MNHNS, CDR2 SASEGT, per germline. The CDR3 is CASSEARQGYNEQFF. The DNA for the CDR3 is TGTGCCAGCAGTGAAGCCCGACAGGGATACAATGAGCAGTTCTTC.

The rearrangement links TRBV11-2 to TRBJ2-1; TRBD1 is a possible D gene (6 bases). Germline V lookup: CDR1 SGHAT, CDR2 FQNNGV. This CDR3 is built from 12 residues. The V and J ends lost 3 bases and 9 bases respectively, with 9 bases between them. CDR3 sequence: CASSLGAVEQFF. CDR3 nucleotide sequence: TGTGCCAGCAGCTTGGGGGCCGTTGAGCAGTTCTTC.

The V and J genes are TRBV27 and TRBJ2-3; D is possibly TRBD1 or TRBD2 (5 bases each). CDR3 length equals 14 residues. Germline V lookup: CDR1 MNHEY, CDR2 SMNVEV (reference sequence). V lost 4 bases, J lost 5 bases, and 13 bases lay in between. The CDR3 is CASSSGTLGDTQYF. CDR3 DNA: TGTGCCAGCAGTTCGGGGACCCTCGGAGATACGCAGTATTTT.